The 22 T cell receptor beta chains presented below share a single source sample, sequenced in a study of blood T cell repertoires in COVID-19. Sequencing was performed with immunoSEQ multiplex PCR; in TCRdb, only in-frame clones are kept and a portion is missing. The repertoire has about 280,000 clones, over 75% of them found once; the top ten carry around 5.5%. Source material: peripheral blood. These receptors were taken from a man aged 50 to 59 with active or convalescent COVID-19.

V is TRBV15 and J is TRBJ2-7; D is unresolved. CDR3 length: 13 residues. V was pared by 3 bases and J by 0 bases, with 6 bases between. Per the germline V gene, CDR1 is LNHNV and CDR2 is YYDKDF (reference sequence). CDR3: CATSSTASYEQYF. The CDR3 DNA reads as TGTGCCACCAGCAGCACAGCCTCCTACGAGCAGTACTTC.

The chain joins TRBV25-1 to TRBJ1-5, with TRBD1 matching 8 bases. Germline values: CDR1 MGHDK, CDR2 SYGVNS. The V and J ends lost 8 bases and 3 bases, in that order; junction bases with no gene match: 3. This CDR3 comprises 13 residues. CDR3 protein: CASEDRVNQPQHF. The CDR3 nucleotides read TGTGCCAGCGAGGACAGGGTCAATCAGCCCCAGCATTTT.

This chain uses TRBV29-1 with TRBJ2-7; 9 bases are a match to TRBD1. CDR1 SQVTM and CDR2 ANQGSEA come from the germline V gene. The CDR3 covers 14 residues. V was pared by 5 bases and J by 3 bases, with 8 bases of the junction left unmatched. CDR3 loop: CSVSTGTGLYEQYF. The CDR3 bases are TGCAGCGTTTCTACCGGGACAGGGCTCTACGAGCAGTACTTC.

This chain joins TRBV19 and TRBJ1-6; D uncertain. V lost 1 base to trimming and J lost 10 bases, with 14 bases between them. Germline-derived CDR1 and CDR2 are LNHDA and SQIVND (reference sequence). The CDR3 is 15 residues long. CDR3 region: CASSIGARVGSPLHF. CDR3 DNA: TGTGCCAGTAGTATAGGAGCGAGGGTCGGGTCACCCCTCCACTTT.

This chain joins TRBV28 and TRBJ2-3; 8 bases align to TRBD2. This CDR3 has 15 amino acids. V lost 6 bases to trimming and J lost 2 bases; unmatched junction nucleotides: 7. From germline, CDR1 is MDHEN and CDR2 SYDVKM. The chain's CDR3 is CASSGSSGLTDTQYF. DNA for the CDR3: TGTGCCAGCAGCGGGTCTAGCGGGCTCACAGATACGCAGTATTTT.

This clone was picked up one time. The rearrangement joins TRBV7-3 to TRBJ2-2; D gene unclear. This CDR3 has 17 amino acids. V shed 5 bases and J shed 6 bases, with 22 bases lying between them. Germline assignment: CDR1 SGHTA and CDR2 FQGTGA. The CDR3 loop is CASSPHPTRGVAGELFF. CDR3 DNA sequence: TGTGCCAGCAGCCCCCACCCCACGCGCGGAGTTGCCGGGGAGCTGTTTTTT.

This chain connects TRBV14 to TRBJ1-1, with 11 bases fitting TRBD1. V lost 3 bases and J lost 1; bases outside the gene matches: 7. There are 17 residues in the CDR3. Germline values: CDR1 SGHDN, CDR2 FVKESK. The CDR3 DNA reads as TGTGCCAGCAGCCACCTCCGGGACAGGGGGTGGAACACTGAAGCTTTCTTT. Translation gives CASSHLRDRGWNTEAFF.

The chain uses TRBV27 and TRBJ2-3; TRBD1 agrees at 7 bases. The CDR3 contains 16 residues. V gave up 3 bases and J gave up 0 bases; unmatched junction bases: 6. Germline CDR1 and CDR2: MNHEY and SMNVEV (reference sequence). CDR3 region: CASSLGQHASTDTQYF. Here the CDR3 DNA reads TGTGCCAGCAGTTTGGGACAGCACGCTAGCACAGATACGCAGTATTTT.

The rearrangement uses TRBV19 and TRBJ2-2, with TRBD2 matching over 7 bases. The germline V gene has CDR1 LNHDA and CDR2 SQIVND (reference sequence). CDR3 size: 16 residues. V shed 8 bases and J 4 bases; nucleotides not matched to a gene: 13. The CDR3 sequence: CASSSGVAGTTGELFF. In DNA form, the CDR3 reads TGTGCCAGTTCCTCCGGGGTAGCGGGTACCACCGGGGAGCTGTTTTTT.

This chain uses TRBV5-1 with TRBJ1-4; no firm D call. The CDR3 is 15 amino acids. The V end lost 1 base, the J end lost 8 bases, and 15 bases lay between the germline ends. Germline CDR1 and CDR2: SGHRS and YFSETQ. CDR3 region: CASSLLGDSAEKLFF. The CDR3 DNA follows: TGCGCCAGCAGCTTGCTCGGGGATTCCGCAGAAAAACTGTTTTTT. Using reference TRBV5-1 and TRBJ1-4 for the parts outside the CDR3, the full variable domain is KAGVTQTPRYLIKTRGQQVTLSCSPISGHRSVSWYQQTPGQGLQFLFEYFSETQRNKGNFPGRFSGRQFSNSRSEMNVSTLELGDSALYLCASSLLGDSAEKLFFGSGTQLSVL.

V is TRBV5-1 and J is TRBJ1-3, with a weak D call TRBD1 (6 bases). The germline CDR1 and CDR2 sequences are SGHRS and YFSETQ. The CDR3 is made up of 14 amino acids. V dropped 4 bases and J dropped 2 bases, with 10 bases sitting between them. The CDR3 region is CASSIGGAGNTIYF. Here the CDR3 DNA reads TGCGCCAGCAGCATAGGGGGAGCTGGAAACACCATATATTTT.

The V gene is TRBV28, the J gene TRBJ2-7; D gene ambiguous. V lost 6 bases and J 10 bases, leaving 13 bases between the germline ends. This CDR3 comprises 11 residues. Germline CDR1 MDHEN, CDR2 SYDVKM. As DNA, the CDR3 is TGTGCCAGCAGCTTTGGGCCCATCCAGTACTTC. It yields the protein CASSFGPIQYF.

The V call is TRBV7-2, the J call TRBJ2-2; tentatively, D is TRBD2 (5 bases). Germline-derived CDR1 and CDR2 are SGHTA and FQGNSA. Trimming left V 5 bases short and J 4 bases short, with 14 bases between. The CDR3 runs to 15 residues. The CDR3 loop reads CASSSRRIGTGELFF. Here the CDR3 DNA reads TGTGCCAGCAGCAGCCGGAGGATTGGCACCGGGGAGCTGTTTTTT.

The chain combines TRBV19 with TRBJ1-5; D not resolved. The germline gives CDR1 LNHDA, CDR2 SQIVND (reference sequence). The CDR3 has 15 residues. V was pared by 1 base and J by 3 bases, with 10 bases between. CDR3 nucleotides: TGTGCCAGTAGTATAGGCTTTGGGCTCAATCAGCCCCAGCATTTT. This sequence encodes CASSIGFGLNQPQHF.

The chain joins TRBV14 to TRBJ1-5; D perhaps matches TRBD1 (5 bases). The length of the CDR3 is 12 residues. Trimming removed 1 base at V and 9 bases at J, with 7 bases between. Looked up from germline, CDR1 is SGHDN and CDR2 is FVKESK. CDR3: CASSQAQGPQHF. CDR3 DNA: TGTGCCAGCAGCCAAGCCCAGGGGCCCCAGCATTTT.

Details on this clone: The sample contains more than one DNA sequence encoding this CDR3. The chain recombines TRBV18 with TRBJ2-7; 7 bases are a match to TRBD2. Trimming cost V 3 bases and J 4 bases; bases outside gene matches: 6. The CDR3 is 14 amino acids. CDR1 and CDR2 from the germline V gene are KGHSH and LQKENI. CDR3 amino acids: CASSPSGGVYEQYF. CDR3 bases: TGTGCCAGCTCACCGTCGGGGGGTGTATACGAGCAGTACTTC.

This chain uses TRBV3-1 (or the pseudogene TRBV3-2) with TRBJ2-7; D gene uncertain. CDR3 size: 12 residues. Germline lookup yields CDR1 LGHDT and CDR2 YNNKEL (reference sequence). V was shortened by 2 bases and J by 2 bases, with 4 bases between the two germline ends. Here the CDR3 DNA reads TGTGCCAGCAGCCAACTCCCCTACGAGCAGTACTTC. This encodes CASSQLPYEQYF.

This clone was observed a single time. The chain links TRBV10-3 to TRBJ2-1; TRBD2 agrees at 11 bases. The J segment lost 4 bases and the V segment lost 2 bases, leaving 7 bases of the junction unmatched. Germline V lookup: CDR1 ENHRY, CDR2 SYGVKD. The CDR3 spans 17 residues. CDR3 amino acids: CAISEQGTSGPYNEQFF. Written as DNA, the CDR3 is TGTGCCATCAGTGAGCAGGGGACTAGCGGACCTTACAATGAGCAGTTCTTC.

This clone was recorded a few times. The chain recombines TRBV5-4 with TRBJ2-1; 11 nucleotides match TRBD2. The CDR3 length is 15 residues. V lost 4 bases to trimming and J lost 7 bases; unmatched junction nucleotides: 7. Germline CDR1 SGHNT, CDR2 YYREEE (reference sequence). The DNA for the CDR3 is TGTGCCAGCAGCCAGATAGCGGGAGGGCATAATGAGCAGTTCTTC. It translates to CASSQIAGGHNEQFF.

The CDR3 nucleotides are TGTGCCAGCGGACCCCAGGGGGCATTAGAGACCCAGTACTTC. Translating it yields CASGPQGALETQYF. The chain uses TRBV7-2 and TRBJ2-5; 8 nucleotides line up with TRBD1. After removal of 8 bases from V and 4 bases from J, the junction contained 9 bases not matched to a gene. The CDR3 is made up of 14 amino acids. CDR1 is SGHTA, CDR2 FQGNSA, per germline.

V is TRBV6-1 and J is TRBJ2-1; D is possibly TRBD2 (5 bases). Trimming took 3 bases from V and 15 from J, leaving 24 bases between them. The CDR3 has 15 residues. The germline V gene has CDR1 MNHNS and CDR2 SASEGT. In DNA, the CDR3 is TGTGCCAGCAGTGAGGGCTGGGAGTCACCTCTCGATCCGTTCTTC. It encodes CASSEGWESPLDPFF.

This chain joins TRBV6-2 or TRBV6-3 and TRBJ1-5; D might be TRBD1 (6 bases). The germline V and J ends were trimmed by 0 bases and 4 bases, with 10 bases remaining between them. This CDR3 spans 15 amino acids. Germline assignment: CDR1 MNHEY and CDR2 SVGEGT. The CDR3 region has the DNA TGTGCCAGCAGTTACTCTGACAGGCTAAATCAGCCCCAGCATTTT. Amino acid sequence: CASSYSDRLNQPQHF.